A selection of T cell receptor beta chains follows, all from one sample in a study of blood T cell repertoires in COVID-19. TCRdb's copy holds only in-frame clones and misses some; the assay was immunoSEQ multiplex PCR. There are more than 200,000 clones in the sample; around 86% occur only once, and roughly 4.5% lies in the top ten. Sequenced material: peripheral blood. The source is a man aged 50-59 years with acute or convalescent COVID-19. The CDR3 runs from the conserved cysteine through the conserved F or W. The order of the fields is D gene, V gene, clone size, J gene, CDR3 protein, CDR3 DNA. A D gene is named only where the DNA matches it firmly. Only part of the rows carry a size: once, few, many, or a class if the clone is expanded.

>TRBD2|TRBV29-1|-|TRBJ2-5
CSGASVAGAYRETQYF
TGCAGCGGGGCGTCGGTAGCGGGGGCCTACCGTGAGACCCAGTACTTC
>-|TRBV5-1|-|TRBJ2-1
CASSLGQEYNEQFF
TGCGCCAGCAGCTTGGGACAGGAATACAATGAGCAGTTCTTC
>-|TRBV25-1|-|TRBJ1-2
CASSDGQYYGYTF
TGTGCCAGCAGTGATGGACAGTACTATGGCTACACCTTC
>TRBD1|TRBV7-9|-|TRBJ1-1
CASSIDRGTEAFF
TGTGCCAGCAGCATCGACAGGGGTACTGAAGCTTTCTTT
>-|TRBV3-1/TRBV3-2|-|TRBJ1-5
CASSQGPNQPQHF
TGTGCCAGCAGCCAGGGCCCGAATCAGCCCCAGCATTTT
>-|TRBV5-6|-|TRBJ1-5
CASSSAGDQPQHF
TGTGCCAGCAGCTCGGCAGGGGATCAGCCCCAGCATTTT
>-|TRBV19|once|TRBJ1-5
CASIGQRDQPQHF
TGTGCCAGTATTGGGCAGAGAGATCAGCCCCAGCATTTT
>TRBD1|TRBV4-1|few|TRBJ1-2
CASSQDPDRKYGYTF
TGCGCCAGCAGCCAAGACCCGGACAGGAAATATGGCTACACCTTC
>TRBD2|TRBV3-1/TRBV3-2|few|TRBJ2-3
CASSPVGGAGGDTQYF
TGTGCCAGCAGTCCCGTCGGGGGGGCCGGAGGAGATACGCAGTATTTT
>-|TRBV10-3|-|TRBJ1-1
CATGRGNTEAFF
TGTGCCACAGGCCGGGGGAACACTGAAGCTTTCTTT
>-|TRBV7-2|-|TRBJ2-7
CASSLARSGYYEQYF
TGTGCCAGCAGCTTAGCGCGTAGCGGTTACTACGAGCAGTACTTC
>-|TRBV9|-|TRBJ1-3
CASSVATGQGNTIYF
TGTGCCAGCAGCGTAGCCACGGGTCAGGGAAACACCATATATTTT
>TRBD1|TRBV27|-|TRBJ2-7
CASSLSTGGYEQYF
TGTGCCAGCAGTTTATCGACAGGGGGCTACGAGCAGTACTTC
>-|TRBV5-4|-|TRBJ2-6
CASSHGSSGANVLTF
TGTGCCAGCAGCCACGGGAGCTCTGGGGCCAACGTCCTGACTTTC
>-|TRBV19|-|TRBJ2-5
CASSSRSGSLETQYF
TGTGCCAGTAGTTCTCGTTCAGGGTCGCTGGAGACCCAGTACTTC
>TRBD1|TRBV7-8|-|TRBJ2-7
CASSSRDRSLEQYF
TGTGCCAGCAGCTCCCGGGACAGATCCCTTGAGCAGTACTTC
>-|TRBV7-8|once|TRBJ2-2
CASSLNYRFGHQNTGELFF
TGTGCCAGCAGCTTAAATTATCGGTTTGGACACCAGAACACCGGGGAGCTGTTTTTT
>TRBD1|TRBV5-4|-|TRBJ2-3
CASSHPGQASDTQYF
TGTGCCAGCAGCCATCCGGGACAGGCGTCGGATACGCAGTATTTT
>-|TRBV4-1|-|TRBJ1-2
CASSQEGANGYTF
TGCGCCAGCAGCCAAGAGGGGGCCAATGGCTACACCTTC
>TRBD2|TRBV6-1|-|TRBJ2-1
CASSGPSGSSYNEQFF
TGTGCCAGCAGTGGACCTAGCGGGAGCTCCTACAATGAGCAGTTCTTC
>-|TRBV7-2|-|TRBJ1-4
CASSPRQTKQEKLFF
TGTGCCAGCAGCCCGAGACAGACCAAGCAGGAAAAACTGTTTTTT
>TRBD1|TRBV11-2|-|TRBJ2-7
CASSVGPGTGETYEQYF
TGTGCCAGCAGCGTTGGGCCTGGGACAGGAGAGACCTACGAGCAGTACTTC
>-|TRBV6-2/TRBV6-3|-|TRBJ1-2
CASRPTTGSYGYTF
TGTGCCAGCAGACCTACTACCGGGAGCTATGGCTACACCTTC
>TRBD1|TRBV6-1|-|TRBJ2-7
CASSEPGQGSGEQYF
TGTGCCAGCAGTGAACCCGGACAGGGATCTGGCGAGCAGTACTTC
>TRBD2|TRBV6-1|-|TRBJ2-2
CASRLAGFGTGELFF
TGTGCCAGCAGACTAGCGGGGTTTGGCACCGGGGAGCTGTTTTTT
>-|TRBV6-2/TRBV6-3|-|TRBJ2-1
CASSSSNEQFF
TGTGCCAGCAGTTCTAGCAATGAGCAGTTCTTC
>-|TRBV2|-|TRBJ1-1
CASAPRGAVGAFF
TGTGCCAGTGCCCCCCGGGGGGCGGTAGGAGCTTTCTTT
>-|TRBV19|-|TRBJ1-1
CASSIPMRGRTEAFF
TGTGCCAGTAGTATCCCCATGAGAGGGAGGACTGAAGCTTTCTTT
>TRBD1|TRBV11-2|-|TRBJ1-2
CASSSTGGSPRGYTF
TGTGCCAGCAGCTCAACAGGGGGTTCTCCTCGGGGCTACACCTTC
>TRBD1|TRBV25-1|-|TRBJ1-2
CASRGQGGSYGYTF
TGTGCCAGCAGGGGACAGGGAGGATCCTATGGCTACACCTTC
>TRBD2|TRBV6-1|-|TRBJ2-3
CASSGLAGALTDTQYF
TGTGCCAGCAGTGGACTAGCGGGGGCCCTCACAGATACGCAGTATTTT
>TRBD2|TRBV5-1|-|TRBJ2-1
CASSPGASGGGEQFF
TGCGCCAGCAGCCCCGGGGCTAGCGGGGGCGGTGAGCAGTTCTTC
>-|TRBV6-6|-|TRBJ2-2
CASRPQTAGELFF
TGTGCCAGCAGGCCACAGACAGCCGGGGAGCTGTTTTTT
>TRBD1|TRBV5-1|-|TRBJ1-4
CASSPQGAGAEKLFF
TGCGCCAGCAGCCCTCAGGGGGCAGGCGCTGAAAAACTGTTTTTT
>TRBD1|TRBV18|-|TRBJ1-1
CASSPGQGGTEAFF
TGTGCCAGCTCACCGGGCCAGGGGGGAACTGAAGCTTTCTTT
>-|TRBV27|-|TRBJ1-5
CASSSLLNQPQHF
TGTGCCAGCAGTTCCCTCCTTAATCAGCCCCAGCATTTT
>-|TRBV5-1|-|TRBJ2-1
CASSLTSPRGEQFF
TGCGCCAGCAGCTTGACTAGCCCTAGGGGTGAGCAGTTCTTC
>TRBD1|TRBV19|-|TRBJ1-4
CASSIAGTGKEKLFF
TGTGCCAGTAGTATAGCTGGGACAGGAAAGGAAAAACTGTTTTTT